This TCR beta chain was retrieved from a study of blood T cell repertoires in COVID-19. The protocol was immunoSEQ multiplex PCR, while the TCRdb copy is restricted to in-frame clones and leaves out a portion. The repertoire holds tens of thousands of clones, with approximately 82% as singletons. V gave up 3 bases and J gave up 5 bases, with 7 bases separating them. The CDR3 runs to 12 residues. This chain connects TRBV12-3 or TRBV12-4 to TRBJ2-5; no clear D gene. Specimen: peripheral blood. This receptor was identified in a woman aged 60-75 years with acute or convalescent COVID-19. This CDR3 reads CASSLMRETQYF. The DNA of the CDR3 is TGTGCCAGCAGTTTGATGAGGGAGACCCAGTACTTC.